The present TCR beta chain was sequenced within a study of T cells in localized non-small cell lung cancer. The study's findings and limits: Out of the top 100 tumor clones, a median about 50 were seen in adjacent lung. Uninvolved nearby lung showed the greatest T cell clonality, exceeding that found in tumor. There was an association of higher blood T cell density with longer overall survival.

For this clone: No antigen is known for it.

Produced via immunoSEQ multiplex PCR; TCRdb's table is partial and in-frame only. The sample shows roughly 24,000 clones, approximately 88% of them seen only once. Material: peripheral blood, obtained before any cancer treatment. The receptor was derived from a man aged 40 to 75 with stage I squamous cell lung carcinoma.

CDR3 region: CASRVYNEQFF. The CDR3, as DNA: TGTGCCAGCAGGGTATACAATGAGCAGTTCTTC. V is TRBV5-8 and J is TRBJ2-1, with D hard to call. V gave up 5 bases and J gave up 4 bases, with 4 bases separating them. Germline lookup yields CDR1 SGHTS and CDR2 YDEGEE. The CDR3 totals 11 residues. The variable domain in full, completed from reference TRBV5-8 and TRBJ2-1, reads EAGVTQSPTHLIKTRGQQATLRCSPISGHTSVYWYQQALGLGLQFLLWYDEGEERNRGNFPPRFSGRQFPNYSSELNVNALELEDSALYLCASRVYNEQFFGPGTRLTVL.